A selection of T cell receptor beta chains follows, all from one sample in a study of early stage breast cancer tumors. Profiled with immunoSEQ multiplex PCR; TCRdb holds only in-frame clones, not every one. The profile covers 69,000 or so clones, with 75% to 90% appearing a single time and around 4.7% taken by the ten largest. Sequences were obtained from blood. All receptors come from a person aged 35 to 50 with breast cancer. The conserved cysteine and the conserved F or W are not part of the CDR3 here. Only part of the rows carry a size: once, few, many, or a class if the clone is expanded.

v_call,clone_size,cdr3_aa
TRBV23-1,.,ASAAGGGEKLF
TRBV7-9,.,ASSSRTGRNTEAF
TRBV7-2,.,ASSSYRGRSTEAF
TRBV25-1,.,ASIVTGGTEAF
TRBV5-1,.,ASSLASGNPNYEQY
TRBV7-9,.,ASSLGFVQF
TRBV4-1,.,ASSQDPSGRDEQF
TRBV7-8,.,ASSLLGYEQF
TRBV5-8,.,ASSVGEGHQPQH
TRBV7-2,.,ASSLQGRVATNEKLF
TRBV6-5,.,ASSHRGRTGNTIY
TRBV2,.,ASSLRGQNTGELF
TRBV9,.,ASSVAGGIDTQY
TRBV28,.,ASSSPGTDSQQY
TRBV19,few,ASSTGLLSSNQPQH
TRBV9,.,ASSGTDREKLF
TRBV27,.,ASSLSIVDTQY
TRBV27,few,ASSLKGVYGYT
TRBV2,.,ASSDGNANNQPQH
TRBV5-8,.,ASSLGQVYNQPQH
TRBV7-6,.,ASSLITSGSQETQY
TRBV19,.,ASSPGQNTGELF
TRBV7-6,once,ASSLANGNNEQF
TRBV7-6,.,ASSPQALTTDTQY
TRBV7-7,.,ASSNQGLNTGELF
TRBV7-2,.,ASSVWGMGGYQETQY
TRBV28,.,ASSLTGVFGYT
TRBV5-6,.,ASSLGSRGSGYT
TRBV4-1,once,ASSQDYRGFGDGNQPQH
TRBV19,few,ASQDRGYQPQH
TRBV5-8,few,ASSTPGQGGEQF
TRBV14,once,ASSRVKNRGEF
TRBV4-2,.,ASSQDRALSYEQY
TRBV9,.,ASSPLEGHYNEQF
TRBV7-9,.,ASSLDVGRRYEQY
TRBV4-1,.,ASSQGDRGLSYGYT
TRBV18,.,ASSPSDSTGYGYT
TRBV7-9,.,ASSLAGNTEAF
TRBV19,few,ASSIFGAGEQY
TRBV6-5,.,ASSSRDYTDTQY
TRBV5-8,.,ASRTGVNGNTEAF
TRBV6-6,.,ASRDREVSGANVLT
TRBV5-6,.,ASILWGQGGYEQY
TRBV28,.,ASSSKSKDNQPQH
TRBV20-1,few,SARGVYYT
TRBV19,.,ASSILDPPSQPQH
TRBV7-3,.,ASSFPLGAGDSDTQY